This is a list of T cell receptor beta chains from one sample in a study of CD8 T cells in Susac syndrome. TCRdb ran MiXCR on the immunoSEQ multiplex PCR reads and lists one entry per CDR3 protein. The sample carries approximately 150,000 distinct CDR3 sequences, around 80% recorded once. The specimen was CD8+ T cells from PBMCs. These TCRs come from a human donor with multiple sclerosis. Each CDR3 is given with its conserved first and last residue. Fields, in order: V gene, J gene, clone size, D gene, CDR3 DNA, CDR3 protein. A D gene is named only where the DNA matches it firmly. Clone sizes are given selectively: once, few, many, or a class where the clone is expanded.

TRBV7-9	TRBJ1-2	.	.	TGTGCCATCCGTCCTCTGTATGGTACCAGAACTTATGGCTACACCTTC	CAIRPLYGTRTYGYTF
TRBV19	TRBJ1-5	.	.	TGTGCCAGTTCCCAGGGCAATCAGCCCCAGCATTTT	CASSQGNQPQHF
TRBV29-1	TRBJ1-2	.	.	TGCAGCGTTGTATCAGGGCCCTATGGCTACACCTTC	CSVVSGPYGYTF
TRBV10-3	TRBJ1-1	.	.	TGTGCCAGCTCCCCTTACGGGGGAAAGAGCACTGAAGCTTTCTTT	CASSPYGGKSTEAFF
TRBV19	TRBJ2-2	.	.	TGTGCCAGTAGTATGTGGAACGGGGAGCTGTTTTTT	CASSMWNGELFF
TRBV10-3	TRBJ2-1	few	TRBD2	TGTGCCATCACCAAAACTAGCGGGGTATACAATGAGCAGTTCTTC	CAITKTSGVYNEQFF
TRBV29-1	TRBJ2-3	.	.	TGCAGCGTTGAAAGCTACTCTACTTCCACAAATACGCAGTATTTT	CSVESYSTSTNTQYF
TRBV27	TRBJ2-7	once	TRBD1	TGTGCCAGCAGTTCAAGACAGGGATTGAGAGAGCAGTACTTC	CASSSRQGLREQYF
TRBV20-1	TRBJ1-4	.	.	TGCAGTGGGAGGCTGGGTGAAAAACTGTTTTTT	CSGRLGEKLFF
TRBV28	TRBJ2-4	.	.	TGTGCCAGCCTAAGACTAAACATTCAGTACTTC	CASLRLNIQYF
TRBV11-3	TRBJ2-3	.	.	TGTGCCAGCAGCTTAGTTCCCACAGATACGCAGTATTTT	CASSLVPTDTQYF
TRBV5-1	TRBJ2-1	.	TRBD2	TGCGCCAGCAGCTTGGTGGCTAGCGGGAGCCATAATGAGCAGTTCTTC	CASSLVASGSHNEQFF
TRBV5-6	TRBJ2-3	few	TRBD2	TGTGCCAGCAGCTTGGAGGGACTAGCGGGAGAAGATACGCAGTATTTT	CASSLEGLAGEDTQYF
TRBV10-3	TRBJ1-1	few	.	TGTGCCATCAGTGACGGGGTCGGGGGTATGAACACTGAAGCTTTCTTT	CAISDGVGGMNTEAFF
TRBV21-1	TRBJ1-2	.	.	TGTGCCAGCAGCAAAGCGCTTTATAGAACAGCCTGGTATGGCTACACCTTC	CASSKALYRTAWYGYTF
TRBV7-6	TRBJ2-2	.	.	TGTGCCAGCAGCTTAACCGGGAGTATGTCCGGGGAGCTGTTTTTT	CASSLTGSMSGELFF
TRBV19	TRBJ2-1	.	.	TGTGCCAGTACCCGGGACGGCAGCTCCTACAATGAGCAGTTCTTC	CASTRDGSSYNEQFF
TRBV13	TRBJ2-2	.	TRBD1	TGTGCCAGCAGCCTACGCGTACAGGGGAGCACCGGGGAGCTGTTTTTT	CASSLRVQGSTGELFF
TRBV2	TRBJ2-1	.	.	TGTGCCAGCAGCGAAACCCTAGCGTCCTTGGACAATGAGCAGTTCTTC	CASSETLASLDNEQFF
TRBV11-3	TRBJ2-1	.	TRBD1	TGTGCCAGCAGCTCGGACAGGGTCCCCTACAATGAGCAGTTCTTC	CASSSDRVPYNEQFF
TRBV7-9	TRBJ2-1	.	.	TGTGCCAGCAGCTTAGTACAGACCAATGAGCAGTTCTTC	CASSLVQTNEQFF
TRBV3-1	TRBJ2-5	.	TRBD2	TGTGCCAACAGCCCACTAGCGGGCCAAGAGACCCAGTACTTC	CANSPLAGQETQYF
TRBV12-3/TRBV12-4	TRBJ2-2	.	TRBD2	TGTGCCAGCAGTTTGGGAGGGAGCCCCACCGGGGAGCTGTTTTTT	CASSLGGSPTGELFF
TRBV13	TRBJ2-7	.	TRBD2	TGTGCCAGCAGCTCAAGACTAGCGTGGGAGCAGTACTTC	CASSSRLAWEQYF